Presented here are 32 T cell receptor beta chains from one specimen sequenced in a study of blood T cell repertoires in COVID-19. Clones were read by immunoSEQ multiplex PCR, and TCRdb kept only the in-frame ones, dropping some. The sample shows 140,000 or so clones, about 87% of them seen only once. The specimen sequenced was peripheral blood. The receptors were sampled from a woman between 50 and 59 years old with acute or convalescent COVID-19.

This clone was detected only a few times. The chain has TRBV2 and TRBJ2-1; unclear D gene. The CDR3 has 14 amino acids. Germline lookup yields CDR1 SNHLY and CDR2 FYNNEI. With 8 bases removed from V and 1 base from J, the gap between germline ends came to 12 bases. The DNA for the CDR3 is TGTGCCAGCGGCTCCAGAAGATCCTACAATGAGCAGTTCTTC. It specifies CASGSRRSYNEQFF.

The chain has TRBV29-1 and TRBJ1-3, with 9 bases identical to TRBD1. Germline V gives CDR1 SQVTM, CDR2 ANQGSEA. The junction had 16 bases not matched to a gene; V was cut back by 7 bases and J by 9 bases. The CDR3 is 15 residues long. CDR3 in DNA: TGCAGCGCCGAACTACAGGGGGCCTCCCAGGGCACCATATATTTT. Translation: CSAELQGASQGTIYF.

The chain uses TRBV7-3 and TRBJ1-1; 8 bases align to TRBD1. This CDR3 is built from 14 residues. CDR1 and CDR2 from the germline V gene are SGHTA and FQGTGA. V shed 6 bases and J 5 bases; nucleotides not matched to a gene: 8. The chain's CDR3 is CASSDHTGGTEAFF. DNA of the CDR3: TGTGCCAGCAGTGACCATACAGGGGGAACTGAAGCTTTCTTT.

J is TRBJ1-2 and V is TRBV6-4; unclear D gene. This CDR3 has 13 residues. Germline V gene data show CDR1 as MRHNA and CDR2 as SNTAGT. The V end was cut by 2 bases, the J end by 4 bases, with 8 bases between. CDR3 in amino acids: CASSDGESYGYTF. The CDR3 DNA is TGTGCCAGCAGTGACGGGGAGTCCTATGGCTACACCTTC.

The gene calls are TRBV19 and TRBJ2-2; 7 nucleotides match TRBD2. The CDR3 spans 14 residues. Germline V gene data show CDR1 as LNHDA and CDR2 as SQIVND (reference sequence). Trimming at V came to 8 bases and at J to 5 bases, leaving 8 bases not matched to a gene. For the CDR3, the DNA is TGTGCCAGTTGGCCTAGCGGATCTACCGGGGAGCTGTTTTTT. It codes for CASWPSGSTGELFF.

The chain joins TRBV28 to TRBJ2-4, with 8 bases matching TRBD1. Germline CDR1 and CDR2: MDHEN and SYDVKM. V lost 2 bases to trimming and J lost 2 bases; unmatched junction nucleotides: 17. CDR3 length: 20 amino acids. The CDR3 nucleotides are TGTGCCAGCAGTTTAATCCGGGACAGGCAACGGGGATTAACCAAAAACATTCAGTACTTC. Its protein product is CASSLIRDRQRGLTKNIQYF.

The V gene is TRBV4-1, the J gene TRBJ2-3; 11 bases are shared with TRBD2. After removal of 4 bases from V and 4 bases from J, the junction contained 4 bases not matched to a gene. Germline CDR1 MGHRA, CDR2 YSYEKL. The CDR3 runs to 15 residues. The CDR3 DNA is TGCGCCAGCAGCCTGACTAGCGGGGCTCCAGATACGCAGTATTTT. Protein sequence: CASSLTSGAPDTQYF.

The chain uses TRBV19 and TRBJ2-7; 7 bases map to TRBD1. V was clipped by 7 bases and J by 4 bases; unmatched bases: 10. The CDR3 runs 14 residues. Germline loops: CDR1 LNHDA, CDR2 SQIVND (reference sequence). The CDR3: CASKETGIGYEQYF. The CDR3 DNA follows: TGTGCCAGTAAGGAGACAGGGATCGGATACGAGCAGTACTTC. The whole variable domain, filled in from reference TRBV19 and TRBJ2-7, reads DGGITQSPKYLFRKEGQNVTLSCEQNLNHDAMYWYRQDPGQGLRLIYYSQIVNDFQKGDIAEGYSVSREKKESFPLTVTSAQKNPTAFYLCASKETGIGYEQYFGPGTRLTVT.

The gene calls are TRBV7-3 and TRBJ2-7; 10 nucleotides match TRBD2. CDR1 and CDR2 (germline): SGHTA, FQGTGA. The CDR3 sequence is 15 residues long. Losses at the gene ends were 5 bases for V and 2 bases for J; bases not matched to a gene: 6. This CDR3 is CASSPGTSVPYEQYF. The CDR3 DNA reads TGTGCCAGCAGCCCCGGGACTAGCGTGCCCTACGAGCAGTACTTC.

The chain links TRBV4-1 to TRBJ1-4; TRBD1 matches 7 bases. V shed 2 bases and J 7 bases; nucleotides not matched to a gene: 10. This CDR3 comprises 16 residues. Germline values: CDR1 MGHRA, CDR2 YSYEKL. The CDR3 region is CASSQPRQGSREKLFF. The CDR3 DNA reads TGCGCCAGCAGCCAACCCAGACAGGGTTCTCGTGAAAAACTGTTTTTT.

The genes are TRBV9 and TRBJ2-1; the match to TRBD1 covers 8 bases. Germline CDR1 reads SGDLS; CDR2 reads YYNGEE. With V trimmed by 1 base and J by 0 bases, 9 bases remained unmatched. This CDR3 spans 18 amino acids. CDR3 region: CASSVIGQGLSSYNEQFF. CDR3 DNA sequence: TGTGCCAGCAGCGTAATAGGACAGGGCTTAAGCTCCTACAATGAGCAGTTCTTC.

This clone was detected a few times. The chain uses TRBV19 and TRBJ1-1; no definite D call. V lost 3 bases to trimming and J lost 0 bases, with 8 bases between them. Germline values: CDR1 LNHDA, CDR2 SQIVND (reference sequence). The CDR3 consists of 14 residues. The CDR3 DNA is TGTGCCAGTAGTATGTCCCGGGTGAACACTGAAGCTTTCTTT. Translating gives CASSMSRVNTEAFF.

This chain connects TRBV11-3 to TRBJ2-3, with D possibly TRBD1 on 6 matching bases. Germline loops: CDR1 SGHNT, CDR2 YENEEA. The CDR3 sequence is 14 residues long. Trimming left V 1 base short and J 2 bases short, with 7 bases between. CDR3 coding DNA: TGTGCCAGCAGCTTAGGGGGGCCCACAGATACGCAGTATTTT. Translated: CASSLGGPTDTQYF.

This clone has just one count. The chain uses TRBV5-1 and TRBJ2-5; 11 bases fit TRBD2. CDR3 size: 14 residues. Germline CDR1 is SGHRS and CDR2 is YFSETQ. Germline trimming cut 0 bases from V and 10 bases from J; bases unmatched to any gene: 5. In DNA, the CDR3 is TGCGCCAGCAGCTTGGGACTAGCGGGAAGGGTCCAGTACTTC. Encoded protein: CASSLGLAGRVQYF.

The chain is built from TRBV19 and TRBJ1-2; 8 nucleotides align to TRBD1. Per the germline V gene, CDR1 is LNHDA and CDR2 is SQIVND (reference sequence). This CDR3 has 14 amino acids. With 6 bases clipped from V and 3 bases from J, the junction kept 6 bases outside the gene matches. CDR3 residues: CASRSTGADYGYTF. CDR3 DNA: TGTGCCAGTAGATCGACAGGGGCCGACTATGGCTACACCTTC.

V gene TRBV7-2 combines with J gene TRBJ2-3; TRBD2 is a possible D gene (6 bases). The germline V and J ends were trimmed by 3 bases and 1 base, with 11 bases remaining between them. This CDR3 has 15 residues. The germline V gene has CDR1 SGHTA and CDR2 FQGNSA. The CDR3 nucleotides are TGTGCCAGCAGCTTTCGGGGGATACGCACAGATACGCAGTATTTT. The encoded protein is CASSFRGIRTDTQYF.

The rearrangement links TRBV27 to TRBJ2-7; TRBD2 aligns across 7 bases. The ends lost 10 bases at V and 3 bases at J; junction bases unmatched: 6. The CDR3 has 12 residues. CDR1 and CDR2 from the germline V gene are MNHEY and SMNVEV (reference sequence). The CDR3, as DNA: TGTGCCACTAATACGGGAGGCTACGAGCAGTACTTC. Protein sequence: CATNTGGYEQYF.

The chain employs TRBV11-2 and TRBJ2-3, with D maybe TRBD2 (5 bases). The CDR3 spans 15 residues. Trimming removed 5 bases at V and 0 bases at J, with 12 bases between. Germline lookup yields CDR1 SGHAT and CDR2 FQNNGV. The CDR3: CASSPSGPSTDTQYF. CDR3 bases: TGTGCCAGCAGCCCAAGCGGACCTAGCACAGATACGCAGTATTTT. The full variable domain, rest sourced from reference TRBV11-2 and TRBJ2-3, is EAGVAQSPRYKIIEKRQSVAFWCNPISGHATLYWYQQILGQGPKLLIQFQNNGVVDDSQLPKDRFSAERLKGVDSTLKIQPAKLEDSAVYLCASSPSGPSTDTQYFGPGTRLTVL.

This clone was recorded a few times. The V and J genes are TRBV2 and TRBJ2-1, with 13 bases that match TRBD2. This CDR3 has 15 amino acids. Germline assignment: CDR1 SNHLY and CDR2 FYNNEI. V dropped 6 bases and J dropped 4; count of bases not matched to a gene: 3. Here the CDR3 reads CASSRTSGGYNEQFF. CDR3 sequence (DNA): TGTGCCAGCAGCAGGACTAGCGGGGGATACAATGAGCAGTTCTTC.

The rearrangement joins TRBV3-1 (or the pseudogene TRBV3-2) to TRBJ2-2; 7 bases fit TRBD1. The germline CDR1 and CDR2 sequences are LGHDT and YNNKEL (reference sequence). The CDR3 is made up of 15 amino acids. Unmatched junction bases numbered 6, after V lost 4 bases and J lost 4 bases. CDR3 DNA sequence: TGTGCCAGCAGCCCAATGGGACAGTCCACCGGGGAGCTGTTTTTT. Its translation is CASSPMGQSTGELFF.

This sequence joins TRBV5-6 and TRBJ2-3, with a possible D match to TRBD2 (5 bases). This CDR3 has 15 amino acids. V lost 7 bases to trimming and J lost 1 base, with 16 bases between them. CDR1 is SGHDT, CDR2 YYEEEE, per germline. The CDR3 nucleotides are TGTGCCAGCTCCGGGTCGGGAATGCGCACAGATACGCAGTATTTT. Its translation: CASSGSGMRTDTQYF.

The chain combines TRBV4-1 with TRBJ2-7; possible D gene TRBD1, 6 bases. Germline loops: CDR1 MGHRA, CDR2 YSYEKL. Trimming cost V 2 bases and J 0 bases, with 14 bases left between them. The CDR3 is 16 residues long. CDR3: CASSQLVTGSSYEQYF. The CDR3 DNA is TGCGCCAGCAGCCAATTAGTGACAGGAAGCTCCTACGAGCAGTACTTC.

The V gene is TRBV11-3, the J gene TRBJ2-7; 12 nucleotides agree with TRBD1. Germline values: CDR1 SGHNT, CDR2 YENEEA. This CDR3 region has 16 residues. J was trimmed by 3 bases and V by 4 bases; bases with no gene match: 7. Here the CDR3 reads CASSSQGQGAGYEQYF. CDR3 coding DNA: TGTGCCAGCAGCTCCCAGGGACAGGGGGCTGGCTACGAGCAGTACTTC.

V and J are TRBV5-4 and TRBJ2-7, with TRBD2 identical over 13 bases. J gave up 4 bases and V 3 bases, and 4 bases lay outside the gene matches. The CDR3 sequence is 15 residues long. Germline V lookup: CDR1 SGHNT, CDR2 YYREEE (reference sequence). Here the CDR3 reads CASSSWTSGGYEQYF. The CDR3 DNA is TGTGCCAGCAGCTCCTGGACTAGCGGGGGTTACGAGCAGTACTTC.

The chain links TRBV27 to TRBJ1-1; a possible D gene is TRBD1 (6 bases). Germline V gene data show CDR1 as MNHEY and CDR2 as SMNVEV (reference sequence). Trimming removed 2 bases from V and 1 base from J, with 14 bases in between. This CDR3 has 16 amino acids. CDR3 loop: CASSLKGDKENTEAFF. The CDR3 nucleotides are TGTGCCAGCAGTTTAAAGGGGGACAAGGAGAACACTGAAGCTTTCTTT.

The chain employs TRBV5-1 and TRBJ1-4; tentatively, D is TRBD1 (5 bases). Trimming removed 5 bases at V and 5 bases at J, with 13 bases between. This CDR3 is built from 14 residues. Germline V gene sequence: CDR1 SGHRS, CDR2 YFSETQ. In DNA, the CDR3 is TGCGCCAGCAGAGGCGGGGCAGGAAATGAAAAACTGTTTTTT. It codes for CASRGGAGNEKLFF.

The CDR3 sequence: CASSPGTAGDTQYF. In DNA form, the CDR3 reads TGTGCCAGCAGCCCCGGGACAGCTGGAGATACGCAGTATTTT. The chain couples TRBV9 to TRBJ2-3; TRBD1 aligns across 7 bases. This CDR3 comprises 14 residues. CDR1 and CDR2 from the germline V gene are SGDLS and YYNGEE. Trimming took 4 bases from V and 5 from J; bases not matched to a gene: 7.

The V call is TRBV11-2, the J call TRBJ2-7; 7 bases line up with TRBD1. The junction had 9 bases not matched to a gene; V was cut back by 4 bases and J by 3 bases. Germline CDR1 SGHAT, CDR2 FQNNGV. This CDR3 has 15 residues. The CDR3 DNA sequence: TGTGCCAGCAGCTGGGACAGCACTTTCCACTACGAGCAGTACTTC. This encodes CASSWDSTFHYEQYF.

V is TRBV10-3 and J is TRBJ2-3, with 9 bases identical to TRBD2. The CDR3 consists of 15 residues. The V and J ends lost 4 bases and 2 bases, in that order; junction bases with no gene match: 4. The germline CDR1 and CDR2 sequences are ENHRY and SYGVKD. The CDR3 DNA reads as TGTGCCATCAGTGTGACTAGCGGCCTCACAGATACGCAGTATTTT. Translation gives CAISVTSGLTDTQYF.

The rearrangement joins TRBV4-2 to TRBJ2-7, with no clear D. Looked up from germline, CDR1 is LGHNA and CDR2 is YNFKEQ. The CDR3 sequence is 13 residues long. V shed 0 bases and J shed 6 bases, with 9 bases lying between them. The CDR3 region is CASSQDEVAEQYF. DNA of the CDR3: TGTGCCAGCAGCCAAGATGAGGTAGCCGAGCAGTACTTC.

The chain couples TRBV27 to TRBJ1-1, with D unclear. The CDR3 contains 14 residues. Trimming removed 6 bases at V and 0 bases at J, with 11 bases between. Germline V lookup: CDR1 MNHEY, CDR2 SMNVEV (reference sequence). CDR3 in amino acids: CASSLRALNTEAFF. The CDR3, as DNA: TGTGCCAGCAGCCTGAGGGCCCTGAACACTGAAGCTTTCTTT.

The chain recombines TRBV4-1 with TRBJ1-2; D not resolved. The CDR3 covers 14 residues. V shed 0 bases and J shed 0 bases, with 5 bases lying between them. Germline values: CDR1 MGHRA, CDR2 YSYEKL. The CDR3 DNA follows: TGCGCCAGCAGCCAAGAGTATACTAACTATGGCTACACCTTC. It yields the protein CASSQEYTNYGYTF.